This TCR beta chain was recorded in a study of blood T cell repertoires in COVID-19. Here immunoSEQ multiplex PCR was the method, and the copy in TCRdb shows in-frame clones only, minus some. The table shows 200,000 to 300,000 clones, with approximately 81% occurring only once. Trimming cost V 2 bases and J 4 bases, with 8 bases left between them. Germline lookup yields CDR1 SGHAT and CDR2 FQNNGV. The CDR3 totals 13 residues. J is TRBJ1-2 and V is TRBV11-2; no definite D call. The specimen sequenced was peripheral blood. The sequence was obtained from a man in his sixties with acute or convalescent COVID-19. CDR3 protein: CASSLPVAYGYTF. The CDR3 coding sequence is TGTGCCAGCAGCTTACCAGTGGCCTATGGCTACACCTTC.